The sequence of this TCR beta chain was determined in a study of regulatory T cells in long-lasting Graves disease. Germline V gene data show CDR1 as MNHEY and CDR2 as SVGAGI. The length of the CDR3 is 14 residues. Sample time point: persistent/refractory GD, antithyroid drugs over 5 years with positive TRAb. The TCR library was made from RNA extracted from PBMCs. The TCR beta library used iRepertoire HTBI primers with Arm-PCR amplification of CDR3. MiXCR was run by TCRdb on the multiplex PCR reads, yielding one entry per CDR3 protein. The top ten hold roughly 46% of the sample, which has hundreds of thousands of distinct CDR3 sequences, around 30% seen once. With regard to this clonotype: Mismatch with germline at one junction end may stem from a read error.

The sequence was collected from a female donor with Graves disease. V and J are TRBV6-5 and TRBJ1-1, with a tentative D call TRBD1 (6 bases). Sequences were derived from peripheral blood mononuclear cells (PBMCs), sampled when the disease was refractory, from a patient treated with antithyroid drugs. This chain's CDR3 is CASSYSGGFTETFF. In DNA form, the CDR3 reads TGTGCCAGCAGTTACTCCGGGGGCTTCACTGAAACTTTCTTT.